This T cell receptor beta chain was captured in a study of radiation and T cells in renal cell carcinoma. Study observations and caveats: Top tumor clonotypes rose in blood 2 weeks post-radiation, then contracted.

V lost 8 bases to trimming and J lost 2 bases, with 13 bases between them. This CDR3 comprises 14 residues. From germline, CDR1 is SGHDN and CDR2 FVKESK. The protocol was immunoSEQ multiplex PCR, while the TCRdb copy is restricted to in-frame clones and leaves out a portion. This sample has around 64,000 clones, with around 72% found just once. The time point denotes: baseline pretreatment blood. Treatment defined: 15 Gy SBRT to primary tumor, nephrectomy 4 weeks later. Blood was sampled at baseline, 2 weeks and 4 weeks after SBRT. This clone was observed a handful of times. Its antigen is unidentified.

This clonotype was obtained from a man in his fifties or sixties with renal cell carcinoma. The chain recombines TRBV14 with TRBJ2-1, with a tentative D call TRBD1 (6 bases). This specimen consisted of blood, obtained from a patient whose treatment included radiotherapy and nephrectomy. CDR3 coding DNA: TGTGCCAGCGCCCCGACAGGCACCTACAATGAGCAGTTCTTC. It specifies CASAPTGTYNEQFF.